Following are 18 T cell receptor beta chains from one sample sequenced in a study of Graves' ophthalmopathy and Graves' hyperthyroidism. Investigators amplified TCR beta CDR3 regions from RNA transcripts. First-round RT-PCR relied on HTBI primers, and a second-round multiplex PCR came next. TCRdb passed the multiplex PCR reads through MiXCR, listing each CDR3 protein once. The table lists 400,000 or so distinct CDR3 sequences, about 15% of them singletons. The sequenced sample was peripheral blood. The receptors derive from an adult woman with stable Graves' hyperthyroidism.

This clonotype was detected many times. The genes are TRBV12-3 or TRBV12-4 and TRBJ2-2, with 14 positions matching TRBD2. This CDR3 region has 17 residues. Trimming at V came to 5 bases and at J to 2 bases, leaving 4 bases not matched to a gene. The chain's CDR3 is CASSPGTSGSNTGELFF. Written as DNA, the CDR3 is TGTGCCAGCAGTCCGGGGACTAGCGGGAGTAACACCGGGGAGCTGTTTTTT.

The chain uses TRBV6-2 or TRBV6-3 and TRBJ2-2; D remains unclear. Trimming left V 4 bases short and J 7 bases short, with 19 bases between. CDR1 MNHEY and CDR2 SVGEGT come from the germline V gene. This CDR3 has 16 residues. The CDR3 loop is CASSSPDAAMLGELFF. DNA for the CDR3: TGTGCCAGCAGTTCCCCCGACGCAGCAATGCTCGGGGAGCTGTTTTTT.

This clonotype was seen a few times. The rearrangement joins TRBV30 to TRBJ2-2; 12 nucleotides agree with TRBD2. Germline V gene sequence: CDR1 GTSNPN, CDR2 SVGIG (reference sequence). The V and J ends lost 3 bases and 5 bases, in that order; junction bases with no gene match: 13. The CDR3 loop spans 18 amino acids. This CDR3 is CAWSASRLAGVQTGELFF. CDR3 nucleotides: TGTGCCTGGAGCGCGAGCCGACTAGCGGGAGTTCAGACCGGGGAGCTGTTTTTT.

Ten or more counts support this clonotype. The genes are TRBV5-1 and TRBJ1-1; 7 bases map to TRBD1. V shed 0 bases, J shed 0 bases, and the junction held 5 bases outside the gene matches. The CDR3 consists of 16 residues. CDR1 is SGHRS, CDR2 YFSETQ, per germline. CDR3 DNA: TGCGCCAGCAGCTTGGGAGGAGGGGGCGTGAACACTGAAGCTTTCTTT. Protein: CASSLGGGGVNTEAFF.

The CDR3 DNA reads as TGTGCCTGGAGTCGGCGGGACGCCGAGACCCAGTACTTC. As protein: CAWSRRDAETQYF. This chain links TRBV30 with TRBJ2-5, with TRBD2 as a possible D gene (6 bases). V lost 2 bases and J lost 5, with 12 bases in between. CDR1 and CDR2 from the germline V gene are GTSNPN and SVGIG (reference sequence). CDR3 size: 13 residues.

This clonotype has a handful of counts. The chain recombines TRBV4-1 with TRBJ2-3, with 14 bases fitting TRBD2. Looked up from germline, CDR1 is MGHRA and CDR2 is YSYEKL. There are 19 residues in the CDR3. The J segment lost 6 bases and the V segment lost 4 bases, leaving 15 bases of the junction unmatched. The CDR3 DNA reads TGCGCCAGCAGCCGGTCGGGACTAGCGGGAGAGCGCCGTGGGGATACGCAGTATTTT. It is translated as CASSRSGLAGERRGDTQYF.

This clonotype was counted only a few times. The junction does not match germline at one end; this may be a read error. V usage is TRBV29-1 and J usage is TRBJ1-1; D call uncertain. CDR1 is SQVTM, CDR2 ANQGSEA, per germline. This CDR3 has 12 residues. CDR3: CSVAELNTGAFF. CDR3 nucleotides: TGCAGCGTTGCCGAGCTGAACACTGGAGCTTTCTTT.

Ten or more counts support this clonotype. The gene calls are TRBV5-1 and TRBJ2-7, with TRBD2 matching 8 bases. Trimming at V came to 4 bases and at J to 3 bases, leaving 12 bases not matched to a gene. CDR3 length: 16 amino acids. From germline, CDR1 is SGHRS and CDR2 YFSETQ. The CDR3 loop reads CASSRTAGVQIYEQYF. CDR3 DNA: TGCGCCAGCAGCAGAACAGCGGGAGTGCAAATCTACGAGCAGTACTTC.

This clonotype came up many times. The gene calls are TRBV7-2 and TRBJ1-1, with 9 nucleotides matching TRBD1. With 5 bases clipped from V and 3 bases from J, the junction kept 7 bases outside the gene matches. This CDR3 comprises 15 residues. Germline loops: CDR1 SGHTA, CDR2 FQGNSA. CDR3 nucleotide sequence: TGTGCCAGCAGCCCCGGGGACAGGGCGGACACTGAAGCTTTCTTT. It is translated as CASSPGDRADTEAFF.

This clonotype was found many times. The CDR3 coding sequence is TGTGCCAGCAGTTTTTTGGGGAGGGACACTGAAGCTTTCTTT. Amino acids: CASSFLGRDTEAFF. This rearrangement joins TRBV27 to TRBJ1-1; no firm D call. With 3 bases removed from V and 3 bases from J, the gap between germline ends came to 11 bases. The V gene's germline CDR1 is MNHEY and CDR2 SMNVEV (reference sequence). The CDR3 is made up of 14 amino acids.

There are a few counts of this clonotype. V and J are TRBV11-2 and TRBJ2-7; D is possibly TRBD1 or TRBD2 (5 bases each). Trimming stripped 3 bases from V and 6 bases from J, with 18 bases between. The CDR3 sequence is 15 residues long. In germline, CDR1 is SGHAT, CDR2 FQNNGV. CDR3 sequence (DNA): TGTGCCAGCAGCTTGGGGTTCGGGACCCTAACCGAGCAGTACTTC. Translation gives CASSLGFGTLTEQYF.

Only a few counts were recorded for this clonotype. CDR3 sequence: CASSYSGTDNSPLHF. As DNA, the CDR3 is TGTGCCAGCAGTTACTCGGGGACGGATAATTCACCCCTCCACTTT. V usage is TRBV6-5 and J usage is TRBJ1-6; tentatively, D is TRBD1 (5 bases). The germline gives CDR1 MNHEY, CDR2 SVGAGI. Trimming stripped 0 bases from V and 5 bases from J, with 8 bases between. CDR3 length: 15 residues.

This clonotype was seen ten or more times. A much larger clone lies one base from this, so it may be a read error. The chain recombines TRBV2 with TRBJ1-5; tentative D call: TRBD1 (6 bases). V dropped 3 bases and J dropped 1 base, with 7 bases sitting between them. This CDR3 contains 14 residues. CDR1 SNHLY and CDR2 FYNNEI come from the germline V gene. CDR3 sequence: CASSDRGSNQPQHF. DNA for the CDR3: TGTGCCAGCAGTGACAGGGGAAGCAATCAGCCCCAGCATTTT.

This clonotype has at least ten counts. The V call is TRBV30, the J call TRBJ1-3; 7 positions agree with TRBD1. The CDR3 consists of 15 residues. Germline-derived CDR1 and CDR2 are GTSNPN and SVGIG (reference sequence). J was trimmed by 0 bases and V by 5 bases; bases with no gene match: 7. CDR3 bases: TGTGCCTGGGTGGACAGGACGTACTCTGGAAACACCATATATTTT. It translates to CAWVDRTYSGNTIYF.

This clonotype appeared many times. J is TRBJ2-7 and V is TRBV20-1, with 14 bases that match TRBD2. Germline assignment: CDR1 DFQATT and CDR2 SNEGSKA (reference sequence). This CDR3 has 18 residues. V lost 2 bases to trimming and J lost 9 bases; unmatched junction nucleotides: 18. CDR3 sequence (DNA): TGCAGTGCTAGACCTATAGCCGGGACTAGCGGGAGTGGGGAAGGGCAGTACTTC. It is translated as CSARPIAGTSGSGEGQYF.

The chain joins TRBV10-3 to TRBJ2-6; possible D gene TRBD1, 6 bases. Per germline, CDR1 ENHRY and CDR2 SYGVKD. The CDR3 runs to 15 residues. V lost 10 bases, J lost 4 bases, and 17 bases lay in between. The CDR3 DNA sequence: TGTGCCAACAGCGACGACAGGTACGGGGCCAACGTCCTGACTTTC. Protein product: CANSDDRYGANVLTF.

This clonotype has ten or more counts. The chain recombines TRBV11-2 with TRBJ2-7; D call uncertain. V lost 0 bases and J lost 1, with 10 bases in between. Germline CDR1 is SGHAT and CDR2 is FQNNGV. The length of the CDR3 is 15 residues. Here the CDR3 reads CASSLEVQESYEQYF. CDR3 nucleotide sequence: TGTGCCAGCAGCTTAGAGGTCCAGGAGTCCTACGAGCAGTACTTC.

This clonotype showed up many times. The V and J genes are TRBV7-8 and TRBJ2-7, with 8 bases aligning to TRBD2. CDR3 length equals 15 residues. Trimming at V came to 3 bases and at J to 7 bases, leaving 11 bases not matched to a gene. Germline values: CDR1 SGHVS, CDR2 FQNEAQ. The CDR3 nucleotides are TGTGCCAGCAGCTTGTTGGTGTCCCGGGGGGGGGAGCAGTACTTC. As protein: CASSLLVSRGGEQYF.